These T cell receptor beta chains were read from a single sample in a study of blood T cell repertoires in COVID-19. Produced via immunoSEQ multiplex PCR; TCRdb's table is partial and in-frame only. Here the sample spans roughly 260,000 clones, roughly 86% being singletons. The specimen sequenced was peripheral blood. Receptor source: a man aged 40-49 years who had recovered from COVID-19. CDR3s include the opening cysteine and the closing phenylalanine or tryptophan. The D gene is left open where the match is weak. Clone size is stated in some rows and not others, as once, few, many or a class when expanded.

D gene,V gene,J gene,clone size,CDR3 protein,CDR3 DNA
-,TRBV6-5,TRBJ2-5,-,CASSLQGTETQYF,TGTGCCAGCAGTTTGCAGGGTACAGAGACCCAGTACTTC
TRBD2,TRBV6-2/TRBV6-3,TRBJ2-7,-,CASSYVVSSGSYEQYF,TGTGCCAGCAGTTACGTGGTTAGTAGCGGGAGTTACGAGCAGTACTTC
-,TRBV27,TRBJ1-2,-,CASSLGKFTGRDGYTF,TGTGCCAGCAGTTTGGGGAAATTCACAGGGAGGGATGGCTACACCTTC
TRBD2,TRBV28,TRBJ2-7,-,CASRRTSGNSYEQYF,TGTGCCAGCAGGAGGACTAGCGGGAACTCCTACGAGCAGTACTTC
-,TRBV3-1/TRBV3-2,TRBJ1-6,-,CASSQDSYSGSPLHF,TGTGCCAGCAGCCAAGATTCGTACTCGGGTTCACCCCTCCACTTT
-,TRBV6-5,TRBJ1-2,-,CASSYSLGASVGYTF,TGTGCCAGCAGTTACTCTCTGGGGGCGTCGGTTGGCTACACCTTC
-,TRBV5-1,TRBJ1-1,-,CASSFLRVASGTEAFF,TGCGCCAGCAGCTTTCTTAGGGTCGCCAGCGGCACTGAAGCTTTCTTT
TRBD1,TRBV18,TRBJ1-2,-,CASSLATGSAYGYTF,TGTGCCAGCTCCCTTGCGACAGGGAGCGCTTATGGCTACACCTTC
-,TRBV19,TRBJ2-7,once,CASGQSSYEQYF,TGTGCCAGCGGACAGAGCTCCTACGAGCAGTACTTC
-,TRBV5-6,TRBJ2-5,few,CASSLRRVGETQYF,TGTGCCAGCAGCTTGAGGAGAGTTGGGGAGACCCAGTACTTC
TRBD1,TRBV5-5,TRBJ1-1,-,CASRHEGGQAFF,TGTGCCAGCAGACATGAAGGGGGCCAAGCTTTCTTT
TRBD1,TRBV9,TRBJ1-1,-,CASSVGTGGGVVTEAFF,TGTGCCAGCAGCGTTGGGACAGGGGGCGGCGTGGTTACTGAAGCTTTCTTT
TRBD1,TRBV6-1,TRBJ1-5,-,CASSEAGTGHQPQHF,TGTGCCAGCAGTGAAGCGGGGACAGGGCATCAGCCCCAGCATTTT
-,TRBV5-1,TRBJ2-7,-,CASSTDSTYEQYF,TGCGCCAGCAGCACGGACAGCACCTACGAGCAGTACTTC
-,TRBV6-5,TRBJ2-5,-,CASSSRGSSTGETQYF,TGTGCCAGCAGTTCTCGGGGGTCCTCGACGGGGGAGACCCAGTACTTC
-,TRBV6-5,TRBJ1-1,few,CASRPGLNTEAFF,TGTGCCAGCCGTCCAGGGCTGAACACTGAAGCTTTCTTT
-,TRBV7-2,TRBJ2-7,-,CASSQQSHSSYEQYF,TGTGCCAGCAGCCAACAGTCTCATAGCTCCTACGAGCAGTACTTC
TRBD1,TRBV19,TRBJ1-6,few,CASSILRTGQGPPLHF,TGTGCCAGTAGTATCCTCCGGACAGGGCAGGGGCCACCCCTCCACTTT
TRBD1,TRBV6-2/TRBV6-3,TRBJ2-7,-,CASSYAGTAYEQYF,TGTGCCAGCAGCTATGCCGGGACAGCCTACGAGCAGTACTTC
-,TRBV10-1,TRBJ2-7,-,CASRGAGTHYEQYF,TGCGCCAGCAGGGGAGCCGGGACTCACTACGAGCAGTACTTC
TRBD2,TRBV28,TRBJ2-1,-,CASSGTSGGGSYNEQFF,TGTGCCAGCAGTGGTACTAGCGGGGGCGGCTCCTACAATGAGCAGTTCTTC
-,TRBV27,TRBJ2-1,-,CASSAGVGGYNEQFF,TGTGCCAGCAGTGCCGGGGTGGGGGGTTACAATGAGCAGTTCTTC
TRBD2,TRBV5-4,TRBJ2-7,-,CASSRQRGEYYEQYF,TGTGCCAGCAGCAGGCAGCGGGGGGAGTACTACGAGCAGTACTTC
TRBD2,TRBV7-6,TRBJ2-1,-,CASSRQSGSLDEQFF,TGTGCCAGCAGCCGTCAAAGCGGGAGCTTAGATGAGCAGTTCTTC
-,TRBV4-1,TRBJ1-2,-,CASSQDPDSHKGYTF,TGCGCCAGCAGCCAAGATCCGGACAGCCATAAGGGCTACACCTTC
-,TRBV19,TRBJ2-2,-,CASSLLPGLPNTGELFF,TGTGCCAGTAGTCTTCTACCGGGACTCCCTAACACCGGGGAGCTGTTTTTT
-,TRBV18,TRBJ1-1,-,CASSPLRGGGTEAFF,TGTGCCAGCTCCCCCCTCCGGGGGGGCGGCACTGAAGCTTTCTTT
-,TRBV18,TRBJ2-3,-,CASSGLASIDTQYF,TGTGCCAGCTCTGGGCTAGCATCTATTGATACGCAGTATTTT
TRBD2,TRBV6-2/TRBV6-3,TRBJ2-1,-,CASSYPGPSGQFF,TGTGCCAGCAGTTACCCGGGACCTAGCGGGCAGTTCTTC
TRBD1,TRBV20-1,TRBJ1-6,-,CSASRGQGSSPLHF,TGCAGTGCTAGTAGGGGACAGGGTTCCTCACCCCTCCACTTT
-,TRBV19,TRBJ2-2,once,CASSPSAGHTGELFF,TGTGCCAGTAGTCCCTCCGCAGGCCACACCGGGGAGCTGTTTTTT
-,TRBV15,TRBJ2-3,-,CATSRGGPDSDTQYF,TGTGCCACCAGCAGGGGGGGGCCCGACTCGGATACGCAGTATTTT
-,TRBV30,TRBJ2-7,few,CAWRQTTYEQYF,TGTGCCTGGAGGCAGACAACCTACGAGCAGTACTTC
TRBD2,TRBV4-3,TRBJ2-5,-,CASSQGLAGGKAGETQYF,TGCGCCAGCAGCCAAGGGCTAGCGGGAGGAAAAGCCGGGGAGACCCAGTACTTC
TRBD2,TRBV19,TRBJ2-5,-,CASDVGGGQETQYF,TGTGCCAGTGATGTTGGGGGGGGTCAAGAGACCCAGTACTTC
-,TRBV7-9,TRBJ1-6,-,CASNVMSSPLHF,TGTGCCAGCAACGTAATGAGTTCACCCCTCCACTTT
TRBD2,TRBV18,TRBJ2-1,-,CASSPPAGAYNEQFF,TGTGCCAGCTCACCGCCAGCGGGAGCCTACAATGAGCAGTTCTTC
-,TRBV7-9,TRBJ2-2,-,CASSLWDTLENTGELFF,TGTGCCAGCAGCTTATGGGACACACTAGAGAACACCGGGGAGCTGTTTTTT
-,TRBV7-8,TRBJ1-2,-,CASSPRHDTNYGYTF,TGTGCCAGCAGCCCCCGCCATGACACTAACTATGGCTACACCTTC
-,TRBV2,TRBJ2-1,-,CASSPPGSELGNEQFF,TGTGCCAGCAGCCCCCCGGGGTCAGAACTAGGGAATGAGCAGTTCTTC
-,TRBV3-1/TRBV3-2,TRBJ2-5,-,CASSRGETQYF,TGTGCCAGCAGCCGAGGAGAGACCCAGTACTTC
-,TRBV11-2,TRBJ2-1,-,CASSARVGYNEQFF,TGTGCCAGCAGCGCCCGAGTCGGTTACAATGAGCAGTTCTTC
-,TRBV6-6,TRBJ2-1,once,CASSLQRSNEQFF,TGTGCCAGCAGTCTACAAAGATCCAACGAGCAGTTCTTC
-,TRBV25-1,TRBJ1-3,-,CASSEGAVVAGNTIYF,TGTGCCAGCAGTGAGGGGGCGGTCGTGGCTGGAAACACCATATATTTT
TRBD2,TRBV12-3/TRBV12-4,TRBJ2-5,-,CASSQRELTQYF,TGTGCCAGCAGTCAGCGGGAGTTGACCCAGTACTTC
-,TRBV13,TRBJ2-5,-,CASSFGVQETQYF,TGTGCCAGCAGCTTCGGGGTCCAAGAGACCCAGTACTTC
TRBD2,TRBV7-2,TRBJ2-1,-,CASSSWGGGASYNEQFF,TGTGCCAGCAGCTCTTGGGGCGGGGGGGCATCCTACAATGAGCAGTTCTTC
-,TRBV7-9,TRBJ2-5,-,CASSTLGRGETQYF,TGTGCCAGCAGCACCCTAGGACGAGGGGAGACCCAGTACTTC
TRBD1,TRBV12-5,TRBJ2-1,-,CASGLVLRGHEQFF,TGTGCTAGTGGTTTGGTACTGAGGGGGCATGAGCAGTTCTTC
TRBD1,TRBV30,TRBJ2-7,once,CAWKKPGGFGYEQYF,TGTGCCTGGAAAAAGCCAGGGGGCTTCGGGTACGAGCAGTACTTC
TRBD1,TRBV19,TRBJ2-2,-,CASSPWTGSHGGELFF,TGTGCCAGTAGCCCGTGGACAGGGAGTCACGGCGGGGAGCTGTTTTTT
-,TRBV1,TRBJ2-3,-,CTFIPTRGRQSDTQYF,TGCACCTTTATACCCACCCGCGGGAGACAATCAGATACGCAGTATTTT